This T cell receptor (beta chain) was captured by sequencing in a study of cytomegalovirus exposure and HLA in healthy donors. Study observations and caveats: Later, an analysis found that common viral pathogens appeared to be linked with several of the most significant clusters.

Germline-derived CDR1 and CDR2 are SGHNT and YENEEA. With 1 base clipped from V and 4 bases from J, the junction kept 1 base outside the gene matches. This CDR3 spans 14 amino acids. 60 Vbeta and 13 Jbeta primers were used in PCR. Assay: immunoSEQ multiplex PCR; the TCRdb copy retains only in-frame clones and omits some. The sample yields fewer than 75,000 clones, roughly 80% seen once. With regard to this clone: Antigen specificity is unknown. The same CDR3 can be traced to other DNA sequences in this sample.

The rearrangement links TRBV11-3 to TRBJ2-1; 7 bases agree with TRBD2. The clonotype was recovered from a woman in her 30s in good health and CMV-seronegative. Sequencing was done on a sample of PBMCs. As DNA, the CDR3 is TGTGCCAGCAGCTTAGCGGGGGGATACAATGAGCAGTTCTTC. Its protein is CASSLAGGYNEQFF.